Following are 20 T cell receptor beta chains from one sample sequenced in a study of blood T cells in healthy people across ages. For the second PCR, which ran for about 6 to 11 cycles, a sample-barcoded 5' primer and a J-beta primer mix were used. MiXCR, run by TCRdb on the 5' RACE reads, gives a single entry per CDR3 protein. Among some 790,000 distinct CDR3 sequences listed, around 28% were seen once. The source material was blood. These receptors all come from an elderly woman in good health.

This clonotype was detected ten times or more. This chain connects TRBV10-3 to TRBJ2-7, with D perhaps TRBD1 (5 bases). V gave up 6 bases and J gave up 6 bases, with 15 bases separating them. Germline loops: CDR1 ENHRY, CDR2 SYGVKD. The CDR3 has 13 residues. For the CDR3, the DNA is TGTGCCATCAGGATGACTGCAGGGTTCGAGCAGTACTTC. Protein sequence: CAIRMTAGFEQYF.

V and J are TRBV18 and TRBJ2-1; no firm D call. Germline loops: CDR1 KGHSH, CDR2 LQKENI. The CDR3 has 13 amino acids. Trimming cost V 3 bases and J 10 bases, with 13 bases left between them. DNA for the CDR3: TGTGCCAGCTCACCCACATTGTCGGGCGAGCAGTTCTTC. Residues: CASSPTLSGEQFF. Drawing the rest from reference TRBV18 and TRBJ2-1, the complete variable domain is NAGVMQNPRHLVRRRGQEARLRCSPMKGHSHVYWYRQLPEEGLKFMVYLQKENIIDESGMPKERFSAEFPKEGPSILRIQQVVRGDSAAYFCASSPTLSGEQFFGPGTRLTVL.

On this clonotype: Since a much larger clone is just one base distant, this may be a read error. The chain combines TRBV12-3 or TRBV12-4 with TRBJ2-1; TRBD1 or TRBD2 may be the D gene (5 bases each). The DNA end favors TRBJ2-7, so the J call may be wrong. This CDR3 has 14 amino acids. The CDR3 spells CASFSGRSYNEQYF. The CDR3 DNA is TGTGCCAGCTTTTCGGGGCGCTCCTACAATGAGCAGTACTTC.

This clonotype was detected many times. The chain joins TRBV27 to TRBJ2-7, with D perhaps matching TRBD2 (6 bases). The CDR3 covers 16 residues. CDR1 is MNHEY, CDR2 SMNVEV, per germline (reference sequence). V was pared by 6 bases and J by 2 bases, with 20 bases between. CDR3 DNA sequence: TGTGCCAGCAGCCCGAGGGTGGGGACTGGAACCTACGAGCAGTACTTC. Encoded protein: CASSPRVGTGTYEQYF.

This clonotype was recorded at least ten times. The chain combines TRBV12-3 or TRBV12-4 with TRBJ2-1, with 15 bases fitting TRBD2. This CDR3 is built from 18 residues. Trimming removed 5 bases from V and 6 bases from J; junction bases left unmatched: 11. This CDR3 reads CASSTGLAGGGRGNEQFF. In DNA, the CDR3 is TGTGCCAGCAGTACGGGACTAGCGGGGGGCGGTCGGGGCAATGAGCAGTTCTTC.

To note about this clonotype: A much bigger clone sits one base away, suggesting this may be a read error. The CDR3: CVSSQDGTGYTEAFF. As DNA, the CDR3 is TGTGTCAGCAGCCAGGATGGGACAGGGTACACTGAAGCTTTCTTT. The chain links TRBV3-1 to TRBJ1-1; 9 nucleotides agree with TRBD1. The V gene's germline CDR1 is LGHDT and CDR2 YNNKEL (reference sequence). The CDR3 contains 15 residues. The complete variable domain, with remaining parts taken from reference TRBV3-1 and TRBJ1-1, reads DTAVSQTPKYLVTQMGNDKSIKCEQNLGHDTMYWYKQDSKKFLKIMFSYNNKELIINETVPNRFSPKSPDKAHLNLHINSLELGDSAVYFCVSSQDGTGYTEAFFGQGTRLTVV.

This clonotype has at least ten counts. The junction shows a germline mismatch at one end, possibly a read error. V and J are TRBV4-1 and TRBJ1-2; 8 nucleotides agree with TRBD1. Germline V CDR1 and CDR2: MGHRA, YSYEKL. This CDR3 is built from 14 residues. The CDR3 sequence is CASSPDRGNYGYTF. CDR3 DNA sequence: TGTGCCAGCAGCCCCGACAGGGGTAACTATGGCTACACCTTC.

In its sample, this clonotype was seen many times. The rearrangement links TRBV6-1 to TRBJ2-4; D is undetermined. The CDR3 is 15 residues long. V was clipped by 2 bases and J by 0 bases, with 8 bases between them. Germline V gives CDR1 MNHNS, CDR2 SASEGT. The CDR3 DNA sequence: TGTGCCAGCAGTGAAAGCAGTTTAGCCAAAAACATTCAGTACTTC. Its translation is CASSESSLAKNIQYF.

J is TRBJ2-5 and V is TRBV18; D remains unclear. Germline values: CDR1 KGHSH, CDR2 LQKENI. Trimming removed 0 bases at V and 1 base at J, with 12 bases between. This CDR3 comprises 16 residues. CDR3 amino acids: CASSPPTAELQETQYF. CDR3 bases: TGTGCCAGCTCACCACCGACTGCAGAACTCCAAGAGACCCAGTACTTC. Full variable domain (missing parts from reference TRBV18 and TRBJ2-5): NAGVMQNPRHLVRRRGQEARLRCSPMKGHSHVYWYRQLPEEGLKFMVYLQKENIIDESGMPKERFSAEFPKEGPSILRIQQVVRGDSAAYFCASSPPTAELQETQYFGPGTRLLVL.

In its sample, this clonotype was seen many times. CDR3 DNA: TGCGCCAGCAGCTCCACCCCGGGGACTAATGAAAAACTGTTTTTT. Its translation: CASSSTPGTNEKLFF. The rearrangement uses TRBV5-1 and TRBJ1-4; D is undetermined. From germline, CDR1 is SGHRS and CDR2 YFSETQ. This CDR3 region has 15 residues. V was trimmed by 3 bases and J by 2 bases, leaving 11 bases between them. Using reference TRBV5-1 and TRBJ1-4 for the parts outside the CDR3, the full variable domain is KAGVTQTPRYLIKTRGQQVTLSCSPISGHRSVSWYQQTPGQGLQFLFEYFSETQRNKGNFPGRFSGRQFSNSRSEMNVSTLELGDSALYLCASSSTPGTNEKLFFGSGTQLSVL.

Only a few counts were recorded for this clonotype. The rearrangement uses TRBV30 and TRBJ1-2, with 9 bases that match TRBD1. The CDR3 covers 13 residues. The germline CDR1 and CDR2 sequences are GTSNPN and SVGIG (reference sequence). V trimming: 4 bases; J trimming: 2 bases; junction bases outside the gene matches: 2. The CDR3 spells CAWTGTGNYGYTF. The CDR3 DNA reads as TGTGCCTGGACCGGGACAGGGAACTATGGCTACACCTTC. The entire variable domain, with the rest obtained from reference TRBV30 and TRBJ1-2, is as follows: SQTIHQWPATLVQPVGSPLSLECTVEGTSNPNLYWYRQAAGRGLQLLFYSVGIGQISSEVPQNLSASRPQDRQFILSSKKLLLSDSGFYLCAWTGTGNYGYTFGSGTRLTVV.

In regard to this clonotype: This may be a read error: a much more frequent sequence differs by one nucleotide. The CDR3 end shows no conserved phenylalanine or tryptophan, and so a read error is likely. The CDR3 bases are TGTGCCAGCTCACCATCGCAGGGAGGTGGCTACACCTGC. The encoded protein is CASSPSQGGGYTC. V and J are TRBV18 and TRBJ1-2; the D gene is possibly TRBD1 (5 bases). Per germline, CDR1 KGHSH and CDR2 LQKENI. The ends were cut back, 2 bases at V and 7 bases at J, with 11 bases in the middle. This CDR3 region has 13 residues.

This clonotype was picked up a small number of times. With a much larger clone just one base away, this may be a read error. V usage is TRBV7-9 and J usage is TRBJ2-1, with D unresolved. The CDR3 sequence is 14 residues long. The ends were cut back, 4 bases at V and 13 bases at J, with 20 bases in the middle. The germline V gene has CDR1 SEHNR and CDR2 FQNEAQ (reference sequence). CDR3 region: CASSSPTTPETQFF. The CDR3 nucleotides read TGTGCCAGCAGCTCCCCGACAACCCCGGAGACCCAGTTCTTC.

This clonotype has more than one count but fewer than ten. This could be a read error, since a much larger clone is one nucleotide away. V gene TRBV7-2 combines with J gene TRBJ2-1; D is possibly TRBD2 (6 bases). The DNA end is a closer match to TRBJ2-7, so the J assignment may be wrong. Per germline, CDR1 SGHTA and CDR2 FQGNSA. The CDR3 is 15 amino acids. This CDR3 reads CASSLVRDSYNEQYF. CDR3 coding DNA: TGTGCCAGCAGCTTAGTACGGGACTCCTACAATGAGCAGTACTTC.

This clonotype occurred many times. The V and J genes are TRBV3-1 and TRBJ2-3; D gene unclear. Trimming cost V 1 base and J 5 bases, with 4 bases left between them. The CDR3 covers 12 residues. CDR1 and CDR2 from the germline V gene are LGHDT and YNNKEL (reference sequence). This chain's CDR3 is CASSQVLDTQYF. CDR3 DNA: TGTGCCAGCAGCCAAGTTTTAGATACGCAGTATTTT.

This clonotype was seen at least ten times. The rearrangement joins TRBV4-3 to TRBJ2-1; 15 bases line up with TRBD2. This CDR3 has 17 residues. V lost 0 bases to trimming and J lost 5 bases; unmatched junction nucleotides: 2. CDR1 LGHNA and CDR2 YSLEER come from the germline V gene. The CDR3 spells CASSQEGLAGGNNEQFF. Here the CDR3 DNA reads TGCGCCAGCAGCCAAGAGGGACTAGCGGGGGGCAACAATGAGCAGTTCTTC.

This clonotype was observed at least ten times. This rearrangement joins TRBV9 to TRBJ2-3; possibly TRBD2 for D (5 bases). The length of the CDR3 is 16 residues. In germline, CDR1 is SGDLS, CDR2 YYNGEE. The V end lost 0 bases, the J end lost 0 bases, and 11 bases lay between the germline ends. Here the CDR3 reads CASSVDIGVSTDTQYF. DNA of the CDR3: TGTGCCAGCAGCGTAGATATCGGGGTTAGCACAGATACGCAGTATTTT.

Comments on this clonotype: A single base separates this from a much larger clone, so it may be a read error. The CDR3 nucleotides read TGTGCCAGCAGTTTGTCCAACAGGGGTCATGGCTACACCTTC. Encoded protein: CASSLSNRGHGYTF. J is TRBJ1-2 and V is TRBV12-3 or TRBV12-4, with TRBD1 matching over 7 bases. This CDR3 is built from 14 residues. Trimming at V came to 3 bases and at J to 6 bases, leaving 7 bases not matched to a gene.

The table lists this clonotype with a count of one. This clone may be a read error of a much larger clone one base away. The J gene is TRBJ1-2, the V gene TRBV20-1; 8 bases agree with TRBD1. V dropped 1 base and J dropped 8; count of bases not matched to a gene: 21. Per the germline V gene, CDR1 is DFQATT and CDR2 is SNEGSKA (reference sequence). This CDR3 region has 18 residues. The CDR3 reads CSARVDSLVRTGRAGYTF. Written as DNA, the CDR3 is TGCAGTGCTAGAGTTGACTCGCTCGTTAGGACAGGGCGGGCCGGCTACACCTTC.

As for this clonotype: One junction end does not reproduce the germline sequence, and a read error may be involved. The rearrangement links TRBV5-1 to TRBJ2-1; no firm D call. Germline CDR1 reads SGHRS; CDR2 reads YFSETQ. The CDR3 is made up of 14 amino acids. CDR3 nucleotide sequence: TGCGCCGGCAGCTGGGGTTCCAGTTACAATGAGCAGTTCTTC. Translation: CAGSWGSSYNEQFF.